This TCR beta chain appears in the sequencing data of a study of graft-versus-host responses after intestinal transplantation. The wider study: Once they had received anti-thymocyte globulin induction, all recipients took tacrolimus and steroids for two to three years.

This CDR3 is 15 amino acids long. Germline CDR1 MNHNS, CDR2 SASEGT. V lost 4 bases to trimming and J lost 5 bases, with 17 bases between them. Concerning this clone itself: Antigen specificity is unknown.

Study-wide results and caveats: Some GvH clones appeared in ileal mucosa or blood before recipient bone marrow.

The assay was immunoSEQ multiplex PCR, and TCRdb's table has in-frame clones only and misses some. The sample has approximately 89,000 clones; around 90% are singletons. This clonotype was sampled from a human donor who received an intestinal transplant. Sequences were derived from unstimulated CD4+ T cells sorted from spleen or lymph node cells, sampled before intestinal transplant. The rearrangement links TRBV6-1 to TRBJ1-2, with D possibly being TRBD1 (5 bases). CDR3 bases: TGTGCCAGCAGTGCAAGAATTGGGGAGGGGTATGGCTACACCTTC. Translating it yields CASSARIGEGYGYTF.